This is a list of T cell receptor beta chains from one sample in a study of T cell responses to AZD1222 COVID-19 vaccine. Clones were read by immunoSEQ multiplex PCR, and TCRdb kept only the in-frame ones, dropping some. This sample has about 97,000 clones; roughly nine tenths occur once, and the top ten carry 1% to 1.5%. This specimen consisted of peripheral blood, obtained on day 0 of AZD1222 vaccination. The receptors originated from an adult in good health. The CDR3 runs from the conserved cysteine through the conserved F or W. D genes are given only for firm matches. The size entry is marked missing in some rows and otherwise reads once, few, many or a size class.

abundance,j_gene,d_gene,v_gene,CDR3nt,CDR3aa
-,TRBJ2-3,TRBD2,TRBV4-1,TGCGCCAGCAGCCAAGGAAGCGGGGCCAGCACAGATACGCAGTATTTT,CASSQGSGASTDTQYF
-,TRBJ1-4,-,TRBV5-8,TGTGCCAGCAGCTTGGACCAAGGGAGCACTAATGAAAAACTGTTTTTT,CASSLDQGSTNEKLFF
-,TRBJ1-3,-,TRBV5-4,TGTGCCAGCAGCTTGGCGGGGGCAGGCTCTGGAAACACCATATATTTT,CASSLAGAGSGNTIYF
once,TRBJ2-4,-,TRBV28,TGTGCCAGCAGTTTACGCCTAGATCAGTACTTC,CASSLRLDQYF
-,TRBJ2-2,TRBD1,TRBV2,TGTGCCAGCAGAAGGACAGGCTCTAACACCGGGGAGCTGTTTTTT,CASRRTGSNTGELFF
-,TRBJ1-5,TRBD1,TRBV2,TGTGCCAGCAGTGCGGAAACAGGGGTATTTCAGCCCCAGCATTTT,CASSAETGVFQPQHF
-,TRBJ1-2,-,TRBV3-1/TRBV3-2,TGTGCCAGCAGCCCCCGAGGTCCACCTAACTATGGCTACACCTTC,CASSPRGPPNYGYTF
-,TRBJ1-1,-,TRBV19,TGTGCCAGTAGTAGTTCGACAGGCTTGAACACTGAAGCTTTCTTT,CASSSSTGLNTEAFF
-,TRBJ2-7,TRBD1,TRBV15,TGTGCCACCAGCAGAGCAGGGGGCGGGTACGAGCAGTACTTC,CATSRAGGGYEQYF
few,TRBJ1-2,TRBD1,TRBV2,TGTGCCAGCAGTGAAGAGGACAGGGGGTATGGCTACACCTTC,CASSEEDRGYGYTF
-,TRBJ2-3,-,TRBV5-1,TGCGCCAGCAGCTTGGGAGGGGGTAGGGCAGATACGCAGTATTTT,CASSLGGGRADTQYF
once,TRBJ1-4,-,TRBV2,TGTGCCAGCAGTGATTCCCGGACTCTCAATGAAAAACTGTTTTTT,CASSDSRTLNEKLFF
-,TRBJ2-3,-,TRBV9,TGTGCCAGCAGCGTCACTGGGACAGATACGCAGTATTTT,CASSVTGTDTQYF
-,TRBJ2-3,-,TRBV3-1/TRBV3-2,TGTGCCAGCAGCCAAGGCCCAGCGGGCGATACGCAGTATTTT,CASSQGPAGDTQYF
-,TRBJ1-1,-,TRBV28,TGTGCCAGCAGTGGGGTACACACTGAAGCTTTCTTT,CASSGVHTEAFF
-,TRBJ1-2,-,TRBV19,TGTGCCAGTAGTACCCAGACAGCTAACTATGGCTACACCTTC,CASSTQTANYGYTF
-,TRBJ1-2,-,TRBV30,TGTGCCTGGAGTGTGGGCAGCGCTAACTATGGCTACACCTTC,CAWSVGSANYGYTF
-,TRBJ2-1,-,TRBV27,TGTGCCAGCAGTTTCGCCGCGACCCTCTCCTACAATGAGCAGTTCTTC,CASSFAATLSYNEQFF
-,TRBJ1-5,-,TRBV7-8,TGTGCCAGCAGCTTCAGTTTGGGGGCCCGAGGGAATCAGCCCCAGCATTTT,CASSFSLGARGNQPQHF
-,TRBJ1-1,-,TRBV6-5,TGTGCCAGCAGTTATAACATGAACACTGAAGCTTTCTTT,CASSYNMNTEAFF
-,TRBJ1-6,-,TRBV7-9,TGTGCCAGCAGCTTGTTGGTTTCACCCCTCCACTTT,CASSLLVSPLHF
-,TRBJ2-5,-,TRBV5-1,TGCGCCAGCAGCTTGTCGTCGGCGGGAACGTTCGAGACCCAGTACTTC,CASSLSSAGTFETQYF
-,TRBJ2-6,-,TRBV29-1,TGCAGCACAATGGACACCGCCTCTGGGGCCAACGTCCTGACTTTC,CSTMDTASGANVLTF
-,TRBJ1-2,TRBD1,TRBV5-6,TGTGCCAGCAGCTTCTCCGGGACAGGGTCCTATGGCTACACCTTC,CASSFSGTGSYGYTF
-,TRBJ1-2,-,TRBV7-2,TGTGCCAGCAGCTCGACAAGGACAGCTGCATATGGCTACACCTTC,CASSSTRTAAYGYTF
-,TRBJ2-7,-,TRBV29-1,TGCAGCGTTGCAGGGCCCAACTCCTACGAGCAGTACTTC,CSVAGPNSYEQYF
-,TRBJ2-3,TRBD2,TRBV7-6,TGTGCCAGCAGCCCTTGGACTAGCGGGGGCCCGATCGGCACAGATACGCAGTATTTT,CASSPWTSGGPIGTDTQYF
-,TRBJ2-2,-,TRBV28,TGTGCCAGCGCATACACCGGGGAGCTGTTTTTT,CASAYTGELFF
-,TRBJ1-2,-,TRBV15,TGTGCCACCAGCAGGGTCCCCCAACAGGGCTCCAAGGGTGGCTACACCTTC,CATSRVPQQGSKGGYTF
once,TRBJ1-3,-,TRBV19,TGTGCCAGTAGCCTCTTCCTCGACAGCACCTCTGGAAACACCATATATTTT,CASSLFLDSTSGNTIYF
-,TRBJ2-1,-,TRBV11-3,TGTGCCAGCAGCGTTAGCGGTGTCTACAATGAGCAGTTCTTC,CASSVSGVYNEQFF
-,TRBJ1-1,-,TRBV5-1,TGCGCCAGCAGTTTTTCACTGAACACTGAAGCTTTCTTT,CASSFSLNTEAFF
-,TRBJ1-2,-,TRBV9,TGTGCCAGCGGTTACGAGGCTAACTATGGCTACACCTTC,CASGYEANYGYTF
few,TRBJ2-2,-,TRBV18,TGTGCCAGCTCACAAGCCGGGACAAAAAACACCGGGGAGCTGTTTTTT,CASSQAGTKNTGELFF
-,TRBJ2-2,-,TRBV4-2,TGTGCCAGCAGCCAAGACGTCTCGGGGGGCAACACCGGGGAGCTGTTTTTT,CASSQDVSGGNTGELFF
few,TRBJ2-6,-,TRBV30,TGTGCCTGGAGAGCTAGGGTGGCTGGGGCCAACGTCCTGACTTTC,CAWRARVAGANVLTF
-,TRBJ2-5,TRBD2,TRBV7-9,TGTGCCAGCAGCCCAATGGGGGGGCAAGAGACCCAGTACTTC,CASSPMGGQETQYF
-,TRBJ2-1,TRBD2,TRBV9,TGTGCCAGCAGCGTAGACCTGGCGGGGGGGTTAAATGAGCAGTTCTTC,CASSVDLAGGLNEQFF
-,TRBJ2-5,TRBD2,TRBV3-1/TRBV3-2,TGTGCCAGCAGCCCGAGAGGCAGGACTAGGCCTCAAGAGACCCAGTACTTC,CASSPRGRTRPQETQYF
-,TRBJ1-5,-,TRBV28,TGTGCCAGCACCACACCTGCGGGGTCGAATCAGCCCCAGCATTTT,CASTTPAGSNQPQHF
few,TRBJ1-2,-,TRBV5-6,TGTGCCAGCCGGGACCGGACCTATGGCTACACCTTC,CASRDRTYGYTF
-,TRBJ1-1,-,TRBV28,TGTGCCAGCCATTCCCGGGACACTCACTACACTGAAGCTTTCTTT,CASHSRDTHYTEAFF
-,TRBJ1-6,-,TRBV6-5,TGTGCCAGCCGATTGGGCAGAGATTCACCCCTCCACTTT,CASRLGRDSPLHF
few,TRBJ1-1,-,TRBV19,TGTGCCAGTAGTAGGGCCGCGAACACTGAAGCTTTCTTT,CASSRAANTEAFF
-,TRBJ1-4,TRBD1,TRBV28,TGTGCCAGCAGTTTGCCCTGGGACAGGAAGTCAACTAATGAAAAACTGTTTTTT,CASSLPWDRKSTNEKLFF
-,TRBJ1-4,TRBD1,TRBV19,TGTGCCAGTAGCCCACGGGGGACAGGGGGGGAAAAACTGTTTTTT,CASSPRGTGGEKLFF
-,TRBJ2-5,-,TRBV5-1,TGCGCCAGCACCTGGGGGTTTAGGGAGATGCAAGAGACCCAGTACTTC,CASTWGFREMQETQYF
-,TRBJ2-7,-,TRBV6-5,TGTGCCAGCAGTTACACTGAAAAGGACGAGCAGTACTTC,CASSYTEKDEQYF
-,TRBJ1-1,TRBD1,TRBV28,TGTGCCAGCAGTTTAAGGGGGCGGACTGAAGCTTTCTTT,CASSLRGRTEAFF
once,TRBJ2-1,-,TRBV9,TGTGCCAGCAGCGTAGGAGGGGGGGCCAATGAGCAGTTCTTC,CASSVGGGANEQFF
once,TRBJ2-3,-,TRBV5-1,TGCGCCAGCAGGGGTTCGGGTAGTGCAGATACGCAGTATTTT,CASRGSGSADTQYF
once,TRBJ2-3,-,TRBV19,TGTGCCAGTTCCCAGGGGAGCACAGATACGCAGTATTTT,CASSQGSTDTQYF
-,TRBJ1-1,-,TRBV10-1,TGCGCCAGCAGTGAGTCTACGAACACTGAAGCTTTCTTT,CASSESTNTEAFF
-,TRBJ1-2,TRBD1,TRBV5-1,TGCGCCAGCAGTACAGGGGGCTCCTCCTATGGCTACACCTTC,CASSTGGSSYGYTF
-,TRBJ1-5,TRBD1,TRBV5-8,TGTGCCAGCAGCTTCGGGACAGGGGGCAATCAGCCCCAGCATTTT,CASSFGTGGNQPQHF
-,TRBJ2-7,-,TRBV7-8,TGTGCCAGCAGCTTAGCGGCGAGCAGGGAAATGGGCTACGAGCAGTACTTC,CASSLAASREMGYEQYF
-,TRBJ2-3,-,TRBV19,TGTGCCAGTAGTATAGTGACAGCCTCCCAAGGCTCGCAGTATTTT,CASSIVTASQGSQYF
-,TRBJ2-5,-,TRBV7-7,TGTGCCAGCAGCTTAGCTTACCGGGACTCCCAAGAGACCCAGTACTTC,CASSLAYRDSQETQYF